One sample yielded the 17 T cell receptor beta chains listed below, sequenced in a study of radiation and T cells in renal cell carcinoma. Time point specified: blood 2 weeks post-SBRT. Noted treatment: 15 Gy SBRT to primary tumor, nephrectomy 4 weeks later. Sequenced by immunoSEQ multiplex PCR; TCRdb stores in-frame clones only, minus some. This sample has about 150,000 clones; around 90% occur once, and the top ten carry 10% to 15%. The source was blood, collected from a patient whose treatment included radiotherapy and nephrectomy. Receptor source: a woman aged 50 to 65 with renal cell carcinoma.

V gene TRBV6-1 combines with J gene TRBJ1-2; D possibly corresponds to TRBD1 (6 bases). CDR3 length: 12 amino acids. The ends were cut back, 4 bases at V and 7 bases at J, with 10 bases in the middle. CDR1 and CDR2 from the germline V gene are MNHNS and SASEGT. The CDR3 spells CASSGQVRGYTF. CDR3 DNA: TGTGCCAGCAGTGGACAGGTTCGTGGCTACACCTTC.

J is TRBJ1-3 and V is TRBV7-9; unclear D gene. CDR3 length: 15 amino acids. The germline V gene encodes CDR1 SEHNR and CDR2 FQNEAQ (reference sequence). V was trimmed by 1 base and J by 0 bases, leaving 7 bases between them. Here the CDR3 reads CASSLEGTSGNTIYF. The CDR3 region has the DNA TGTGCCAGCAGCTTAGAGGGTACCTCTGGAAACACCATATATTTT.

This rearrangement joins TRBV7-9 to TRBJ2-3; possibly TRBD2 for D (5 bases). The CDR3 loop spans 14 amino acids. Trimming removed 5 bases at V and 4 bases at J, with 13 bases between. Germline lookup yields CDR1 SEHNR and CDR2 FQNEAQ (reference sequence). In DNA form, the CDR3 reads TGTGCCAGCAGCCCGGCCGGAGGATCAGATACGCAGTATTTT. Protein sequence: CASSPAGGSDTQYF. Drawing the rest from reference TRBV7-9 and TRBJ2-3, the complete variable domain is DTGVSQNPRHKITKRGQNVTFRCDPISEHNRLYWYRQTLGQGPEFLTYFQNEAQLEKSRLLSDRFSAERPKGSFSTLEIQRTEQGDSAMYLCASSPAGGSDTQYFGPGTRLTVL.

This clone was picked up one time. The chain recombines TRBV7-3 with TRBJ2-3; 7 nucleotides align to TRBD1. The germline gives CDR1 SGHTA, CDR2 FQGTGA. The CDR3 totals 13 residues. With 5 bases clipped from V and 5 bases from J, the junction kept 4 bases outside the gene matches. CDR3 region: CASSTRDRDTQYF. The CDR3 nucleotides are TGTGCCAGCAGCACTCGGGACAGAGATACGCAGTATTTT.

CDR3 sequence (DNA): TGTGCCAGCAGTTACAGACAGGGAGGCCCCTATGGCTACACCTTC. Amino acids: CASSYRQGGPYGYTF. This rearrangement joins TRBV6-5 to TRBJ1-2, with 7 bases that match TRBD1. The germline V gene encodes CDR1 MNHEY and CDR2 SVGAGI. This CDR3 spans 15 amino acids. V lost 2 bases, J lost 4 bases, and 7 bases stayed unmatched.

The chain recombines TRBV2 with TRBJ2-5; TRBD2 agrees at 9 bases. CDR3 length equals 16 residues. Germline V gives CDR1 SNHLY, CDR2 FYNNEI. The V segment lost 5 bases and the J segment 1 base; nucleotides outside the gene matches: 8. The CDR3 DNA reads as TGTGCCAGCAGTTTTTTAGCGGGGGTATCCCAAGAGACCCAGTACTTC. This encodes CASSFLAGVSQETQYF. The variable domain in full, completed from reference TRBV2 and TRBJ2-5, reads EPEVTQTPSHQVTQMGQEVILRCVPISNHLYFYWYRQILGQKVEFLVSFYNNEISEKSEIFDDQFSVERPDGSNFTLKIRSTKLEDSAMYFCASSFLAGVSQETQYFGPGTRLLVL.

The rearrangement links TRBV2 to TRBJ2-1, with D perhaps TRBD1 (6 bases). CDR3 length: 13 amino acids. V lost 2 bases and J 7 bases, leaving 9 bases between the germline ends. Per germline, CDR1 SNHLY and CDR2 FYNNEI. The chain's CDR3 is CASSEMGANEQFF. In DNA, the CDR3 is TGTGCCAGCAGTGAAATGGGGGCAAATGAGCAGTTCTTC.

This clone was seen once. The chain has TRBV10-2 and TRBJ2-1; 11 positions match TRBD2. CDR3 size: 15 residues. The V and J ends lost 7 bases and 4 bases, in that order; junction bases with no gene match: 6. Germline V gene lookup returns CDR1 WSHSY and CDR2 SAAADI. The CDR3 reads CASNPRTSGYNEQFF. The CDR3 coding sequence is TGCGCCAGCAACCCCCGGACTAGCGGGTACAATGAGCAGTTCTTC.

The chain is built from TRBV5-1 and TRBJ2-3; D not resolved. This CDR3 is built from 16 residues. Trimming removed 0 bases from V and 6 bases from J, with 17 bases in between. Germline CDR1 is SGHRS and CDR2 is YFSETQ. The CDR3 nucleotides are TGCGCCAGCAGCTTGGATCTAGGACCTTCATATGATACGCAGTATTTT. Protein sequence: CASSLDLGPSYDTQYF.

The chain joins TRBV19 to TRBJ1-5; 8 bases line up with TRBD1. Trimming took 5 bases from V and 9 from J; bases not matched to a gene: 12. Germline CDR1 LNHDA, CDR2 SQIVND (reference sequence). This CDR3 is 15 amino acids long. In nucleotides, the CDR3 is TGTGCCAGTAGTTACCCAGGACAGGGCTTAGGGCCCCAGCATTTT. Its protein is CASSYPGQGLGPQHF.

The rearrangement uses TRBV12-2 and TRBJ2-3; TRBD1, the D gene given by the table, was not confirmed from the DNA. TRBV12-2 corresponds to a pseudogene. This CDR3 has 15 amino acids. CDR3: CASRARDRGSDTQYF. CDR3 coding DNA: TGTGCAAGTCGCGCACGGGACAGGGGGTCAGATACGCAGTATTTT.

The chain employs TRBV2 and TRBJ1-2; 7 bases line up with TRBD1. The ends lost 5 bases at V and 3 bases at J; junction bases unmatched: 6. Germline V lookup: CDR1 SNHLY, CDR2 FYNNEI. CDR3 length: 14 amino acids. The CDR3: CASSPRGKDYGYTF. CDR3 nucleotides: TGTGCCAGCAGTCCCAGGGGGAAGGACTATGGCTACACCTTC.

V is TRBV5-1 and J is TRBJ1-2; D uncertain. The CDR3 covers 15 residues. Deletions cut 3 bases from V and 4 bases from J, with 16 bases between. In germline, CDR1 is SGHRS, CDR2 YFSETQ. The CDR3 DNA sequence: TGCGCCAGCAGCTCCAAAGGACGGAGACCCTATGGCTACACCTTC. Its translation: CASSSKGRRPYGYTF.

The chain has TRBV9 and TRBJ2-3, with TRBD2 matching over 9 bases. Unmatched junction bases numbered 7, after V lost 1 base and J lost 4 bases. Germline V gene lookup returns CDR1 SGDLS and CDR2 YYNGEE. The CDR3 consists of 16 residues. The CDR3 loop reads CASSVPIAGAADTQYF. The CDR3 DNA sequence: TGTGCCAGCAGCGTACCGATAGCGGGGGCGGCAGATACGCAGTATTTT.

V gene TRBV6-5 combines with J gene TRBJ2-3, with 8 bases matching TRBD2. Germline V gene lookup returns CDR1 MNHEY and CDR2 SVGAGI. The CDR3 is 16 residues long. V lost 2 bases to trimming and J lost 0 bases; unmatched junction nucleotides: 4. The CDR3: CASSYPGGSSTDTQYF. The CDR3, as DNA: TGTGCCAGCAGTTACCCGGGGGGGTCCAGCACAGATACGCAGTATTTT.

V is TRBV6-6 and J is TRBJ2-3, with TRBD2 identical over 7 bases. The ends lost 8 bases at V and 0 bases at J; junction bases unmatched: 8. The germline gives CDR1 MNHNY, CDR2 SVGAGI (reference sequence). This CDR3 contains 15 residues. The CDR3 DNA reads TGTGCCAGCCGTGGGGGGGGAGGTAGCACAGATACGCAGTATTTT. This gives the protein CASRGGGGSTDTQYF.

The chain has TRBV7-8 and TRBJ2-6, with 9 bases that match TRBD1. There are 18 residues in the CDR3. CDR1 is SGHVS and CDR2 is FQNEAQ in the germline V gene. Trimming took 5 bases from V and 1 from J; bases not matched to a gene: 9. Here the CDR3 DNA reads TGTGCCAGCAGCCAAATGGGACAGGGTGTATCTGGGGCCAACGTCCTGACTTTC. Translating it yields CASSQMGQGVSGANVLTF.